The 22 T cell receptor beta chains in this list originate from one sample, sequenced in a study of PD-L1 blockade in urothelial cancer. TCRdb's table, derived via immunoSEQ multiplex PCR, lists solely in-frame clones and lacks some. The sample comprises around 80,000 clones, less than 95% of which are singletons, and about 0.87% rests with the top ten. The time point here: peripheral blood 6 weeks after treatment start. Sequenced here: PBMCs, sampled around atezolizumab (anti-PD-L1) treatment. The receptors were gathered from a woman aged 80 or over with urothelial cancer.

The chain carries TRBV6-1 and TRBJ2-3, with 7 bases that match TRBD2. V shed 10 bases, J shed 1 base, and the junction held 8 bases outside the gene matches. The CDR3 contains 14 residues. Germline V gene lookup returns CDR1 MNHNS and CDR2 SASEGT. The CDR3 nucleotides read TGTGCCACCCGGGAGGTTGAGGGCACAGATACGCAGTATTTT. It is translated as CATREVEGTDTQYF.

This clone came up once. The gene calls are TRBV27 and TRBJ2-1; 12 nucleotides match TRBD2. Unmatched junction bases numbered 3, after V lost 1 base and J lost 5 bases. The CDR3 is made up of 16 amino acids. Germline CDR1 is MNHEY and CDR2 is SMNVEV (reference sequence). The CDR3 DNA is TGTGCCAGCAGTTTATTATCTAGCGGGAGGGACAATGAGCAGTTCTTC. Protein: CASSLLSSGRDNEQFF.

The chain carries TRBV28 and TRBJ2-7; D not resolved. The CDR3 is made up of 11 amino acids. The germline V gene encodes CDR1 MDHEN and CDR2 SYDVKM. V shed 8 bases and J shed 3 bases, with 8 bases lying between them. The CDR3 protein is CASFFGYEQYF. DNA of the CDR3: TGTGCCAGCTTCTTCGGCTACGAGCAGTACTTC.

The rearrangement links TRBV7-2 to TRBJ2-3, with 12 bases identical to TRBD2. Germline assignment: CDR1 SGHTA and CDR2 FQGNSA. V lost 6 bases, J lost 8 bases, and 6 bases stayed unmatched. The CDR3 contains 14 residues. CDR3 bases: TGTGCCAGCAGGAGGACTAGCGGGAACCCTACGCAGTATTTT. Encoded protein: CASRRTSGNPTQYF. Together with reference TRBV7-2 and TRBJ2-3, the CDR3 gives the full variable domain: GAGVSQSPSNKVTEKGKDVELRCDPISGHTALYWYRQSLGQGLEFLIYFQGNSAPDKSGLPSDRFSAERTGGSVSTLTIQRTQQEDSAVYLCASRRTSGNPTQYFGPGTRLTVL.

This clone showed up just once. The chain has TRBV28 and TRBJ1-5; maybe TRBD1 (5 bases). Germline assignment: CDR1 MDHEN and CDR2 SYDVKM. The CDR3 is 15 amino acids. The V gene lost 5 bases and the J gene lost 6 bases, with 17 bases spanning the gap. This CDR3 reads CASSPSGRGGQPQHF. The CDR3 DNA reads TGTGCCAGCAGTCCCTCAGGGAGGGGCGGTCAGCCCCAGCATTTT.

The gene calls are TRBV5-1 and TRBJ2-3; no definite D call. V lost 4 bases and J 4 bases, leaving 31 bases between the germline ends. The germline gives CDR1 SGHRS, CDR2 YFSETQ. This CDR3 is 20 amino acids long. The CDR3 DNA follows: TGCGCCAGCAGCCCCCATATCCCAATCACCTCACACTATACGGCAGATACGCAGTATTTT. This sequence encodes CASSPHIPITSHYTADTQYF.

The CDR3: CASRQPGQATGELFF. The CDR3 nucleotides read TGTGCCAGCAGGCAGCCGGGACAGGCCACCGGGGAGCTGTTTTTT. The V and J genes are TRBV27 and TRBJ2-2; 8 nucleotides align to TRBD1. Germline values: CDR1 MNHEY, CDR2 SMNVEV (reference sequence). CDR3 length: 15 residues. V was clipped by 6 bases and J by 4 bases; unmatched bases: 7.

For the CDR3, the DNA is TGTGCCAGCAGTTTCCTAGCGAGGGCGGACGGGGAGCTGTTTTTT. Protein sequence: CASSFLARADGELFF. This chain joins TRBV28 and TRBJ2-2, with D maybe TRBD2 (6 bases). CDR3 length: 15 residues. Germline CDR1 reads MDHEN; CDR2 reads SYDVKM. V shed 3 bases and J shed 7 bases, with 15 bases lying between them.

The CDR3 loop reads CASSVEASGTDTQYF. CDR3 coding DNA: TGTGCCAGCAGCGTAGAGGCTAGTGGGACAGATACGCAGTATTTT. The V gene is TRBV9, the J gene TRBJ2-3; D gene ambiguous. CDR1 is SGDLS, CDR2 YYNGEE, per germline. This CDR3 is built from 15 residues. V lost 0 bases, J lost 3 bases, and 11 bases lay in between. Supplemented by reference TRBV9 and TRBJ2-3, the full variable domain reads DSGVTQTPKHLITATGQRVTLRCSPRSGDLSVYWYQQSLDQGLQFLIQYYNGEERAKGNILERFSAQQFPDLHSELNLSSLELGDSALYFCASSVEASGTDTQYFGPGTRLTVL.

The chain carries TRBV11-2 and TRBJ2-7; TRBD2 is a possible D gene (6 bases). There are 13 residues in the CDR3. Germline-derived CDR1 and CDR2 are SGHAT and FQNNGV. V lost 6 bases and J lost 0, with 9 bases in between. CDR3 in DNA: TGTGCCAGCAGAAGGGGAGGCTCCTACGAGCAGTACTTC. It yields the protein CASRRGGSYEQYF.

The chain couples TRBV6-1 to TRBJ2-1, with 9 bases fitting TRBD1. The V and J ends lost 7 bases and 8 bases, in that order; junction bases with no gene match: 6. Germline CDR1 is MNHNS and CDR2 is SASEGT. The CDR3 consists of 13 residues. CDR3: CASIGTGTHEQFF. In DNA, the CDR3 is TGTGCCAGCATCGGGACAGGGACCCATGAGCAGTTCTTC.

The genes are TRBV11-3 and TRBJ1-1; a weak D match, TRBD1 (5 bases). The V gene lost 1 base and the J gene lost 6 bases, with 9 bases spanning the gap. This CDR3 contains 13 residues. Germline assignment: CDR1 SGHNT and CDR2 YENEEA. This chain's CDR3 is CASSLGGVSEAFF. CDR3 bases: TGTGCCAGCAGCTTAGGGGGGGTGTCTGAAGCTTTCTTT.

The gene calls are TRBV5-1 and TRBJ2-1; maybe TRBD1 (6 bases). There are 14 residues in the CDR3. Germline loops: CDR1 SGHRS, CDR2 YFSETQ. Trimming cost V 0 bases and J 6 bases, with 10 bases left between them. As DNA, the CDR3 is TGCGCCAGCAGCTTGGTTGCAGGGGTCAATGAGCAGTTCTTC. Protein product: CASSLVAGVNEQFF.

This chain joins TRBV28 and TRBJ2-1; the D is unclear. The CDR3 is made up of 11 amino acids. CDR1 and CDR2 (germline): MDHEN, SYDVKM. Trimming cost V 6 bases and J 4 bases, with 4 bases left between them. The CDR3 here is CASSPYNEQFF. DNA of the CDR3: TGTGCCAGCAGCCCTTACAATGAGCAGTTCTTC.

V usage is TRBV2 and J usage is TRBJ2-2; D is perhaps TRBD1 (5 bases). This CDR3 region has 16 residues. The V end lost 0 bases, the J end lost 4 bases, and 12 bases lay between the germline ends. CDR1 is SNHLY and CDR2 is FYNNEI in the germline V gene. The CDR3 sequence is CASSEAQGTGTGELFF. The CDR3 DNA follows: TGTGCCAGCAGTGAAGCGCAGGGTACCGGCACCGGGGAGCTGTTTTTT.

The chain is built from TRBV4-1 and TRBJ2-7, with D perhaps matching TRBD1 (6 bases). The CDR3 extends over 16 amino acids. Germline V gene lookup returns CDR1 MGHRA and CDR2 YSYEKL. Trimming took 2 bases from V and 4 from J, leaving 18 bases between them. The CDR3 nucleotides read TGCGCCAGCAGCCAAAGTGGGGGCAGAACTCCTTACGAGCAGTACTTC. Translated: CASSQSGGRTPYEQYF.

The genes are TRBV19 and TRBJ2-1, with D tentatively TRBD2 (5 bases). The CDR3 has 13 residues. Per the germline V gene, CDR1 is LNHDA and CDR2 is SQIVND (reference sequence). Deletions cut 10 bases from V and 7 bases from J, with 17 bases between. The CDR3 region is CATGLMHGNEQFF. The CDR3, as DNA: TGTGCCACCGGACTGATGCATGGTAATGAGCAGTTCTTC.

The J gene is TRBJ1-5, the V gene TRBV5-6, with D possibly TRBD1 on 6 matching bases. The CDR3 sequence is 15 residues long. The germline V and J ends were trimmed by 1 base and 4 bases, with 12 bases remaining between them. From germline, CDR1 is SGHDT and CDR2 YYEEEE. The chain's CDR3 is CASSLHRDWNQPQHF. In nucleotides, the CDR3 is TGTGCCAGCAGCTTGCACAGGGATTGGAATCAGCCCCAGCATTTT.

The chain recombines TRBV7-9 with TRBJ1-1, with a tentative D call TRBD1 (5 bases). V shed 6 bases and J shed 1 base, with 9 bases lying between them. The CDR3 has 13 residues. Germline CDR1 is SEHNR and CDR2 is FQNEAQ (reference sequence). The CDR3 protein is CASSSDRNTEAFF. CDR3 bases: TGTGCCAGCAGTTCTGACAGGAACACTGAAGCTTTCTTT.

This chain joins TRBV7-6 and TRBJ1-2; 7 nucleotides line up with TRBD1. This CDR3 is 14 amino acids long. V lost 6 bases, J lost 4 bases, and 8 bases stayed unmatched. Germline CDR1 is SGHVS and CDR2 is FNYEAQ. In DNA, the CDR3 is TGTGCCAGCAGTCAGACAGGGTTGGGCTATGGCTACACCTTC. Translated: CASSQTGLGYGYTF.

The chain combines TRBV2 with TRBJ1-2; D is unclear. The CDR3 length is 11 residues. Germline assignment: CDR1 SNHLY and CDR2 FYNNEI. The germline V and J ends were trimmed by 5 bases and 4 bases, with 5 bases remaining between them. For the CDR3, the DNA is TGTGCCAGCAGTAACAGCTATGGCTACACCTTC. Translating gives CASSNSYGYTF.

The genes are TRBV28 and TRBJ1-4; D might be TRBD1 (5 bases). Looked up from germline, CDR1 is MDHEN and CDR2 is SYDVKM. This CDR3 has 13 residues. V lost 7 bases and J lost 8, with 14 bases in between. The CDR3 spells CASMGSGKEKLFF. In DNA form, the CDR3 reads TGTGCCAGCATGGGCTCAGGGAAAGAAAAACTGTTTTTT.